This TCR beta chain is drawn from a study of cytomegalovirus exposure and HLA in healthy donors. Study-level findings and limits: Reports indicated that the classifier achieved high specificity and sensitivity in diagnosing cytomegalovirus status. It was approximately 160 TCR beta chains that were listed as cytomegalovirus-associated.

Comment on this clone: Its antigen is undetermined.

The repertoire was sequenced with immunoSEQ multiplex PCR; TCRdb's copy has only in-frame clones and lacks some. The sample contains under 200,000 clones, 91% of which appear only once. The sequence came from a woman under 30 in good health and CMV-seropositive. The specimen was PBMCs.

CDR3 region: CASSLGTSNTGELFF. CDR3 sequence (DNA): TGCGCCAGCAGCTTGGGGACATCGAACACCGGGGAGCTGTTTTTT. This rearrangement joins TRBV5-1 to TRBJ2-2; D is perhaps TRBD1 (5 bases). Deletions cut 0 bases from V and 0 bases from J, with 6 bases between. CDR3 size: 15 residues. Germline V CDR1 and CDR2: SGHRS, YFSETQ. Together with reference TRBV5-1 and TRBJ2-2, the CDR3 gives the full variable domain: KAGVTQTPRYLIKTRGQQVTLSCSPISGHRSVSWYQQTPGQGLQFLFEYFSETQRNKGNFPGRFSGRQFSNSRSEMNVSTLELGDSALYLCASSLGTSNTGELFFGEGSRLTVL.